This T cell receptor beta chain was captured by sequencing in a study of beta chain features in type 1 diabetes. Study-wide context: Taken together, all samples contributed roughly 100 million examined sorted cells.

Expressed TCRB transcripts were sequenced because the isolated RNA had all been reverse transcribed beforehand. An average of around 3.4 million reads was obtained for naive, central memory and regulatory T cell samples. The assay was immunoSEQ multiplex PCR, and TCRdb's table has in-frame clones only and misses some. This table holds 450,000 to 550,000 clones, roughly 30% found once. This clone came up a few times. Germline V CDR1 and CDR2: SGHRS, YFSETQ. The CDR3 has 14 amino acids. V lost 4 bases, J lost 2 bases, and 5 bases stayed unmatched. This rearrangement joins TRBV5-1 to TRBJ2-7, with TRBD1 matching over 8 bases. The material sequenced was naive CD4+ T cells from blood. This sequence was found in a man aged 18-30 years in good health. In nucleotides, the CDR3 is TGCGCCAGCAGCCAACGGACAGGGACCTACGAGCAGTACTTC. This codes for CASSQRTGTYEQYF.